This T cell receptor (beta chain) was retrieved from a study of beta chain features in type 1 diabetes. The germline V gene encodes CDR1 SGHTA and CDR2 FQGNSA. V gave up 2 bases and J gave up 4 bases, with 3 bases separating them. The CDR3 extends over 12 amino acids. Isolated RNA was reverse transcribed in full, so expressed TCRB transcripts were sequenced. The method was immunoSEQ multiplex PCR; TCRdb's version includes in-frame clones alone and lacks a portion of them. This sample has 620,000 or so clones, with roughly a sixth found just once. For this clone: This sample also contains other DNA sequences that code for the same CDR3.

The TCR sequence derives from a man between 18 and 35 years old in good health. The chain recombines TRBV7-2 with TRBJ1-3; D is uncertain. The specimen was naive CD4+ T cells from blood. This CDR3 reads CASSLTGNTIYF. The CDR3 coding sequence is TGTGCCAGCAGCTTAACCGGAAACACCATATATTTT.